These 2 T cell receptor beta chains share one sample of origin, sequenced in a study of cytomegalovirus exposure and HLA in healthy donors. Amplification used 60 Vbeta primers and 13 Jbeta primers. Only in-frame clones appear in the TCRdb table, and some are missing; sequencing was by immunoSEQ multiplex PCR. The sample contains under 200,000 clones, around 65% of which appear only once. What was sequenced was PBMCs. Every receptor here comes from a woman in her 40s in good health and CMV-seropositive.

The chain uses TRBV7-3 and TRBJ1-1; D unresolved. Germline CDR1 is SGHTA and CDR2 is FQGTGA. V lost 5 bases, J lost 0 bases, and 7 bases lay in between. The CDR3 has 13 residues. The CDR3 sequence: CASSPDLNTEAFF. CDR3 bases: TGTGCCAGCAGCCCCGACTTGAACACTGAAGCTTTCTTT.

The chain employs TRBV25-1 and TRBJ2-1; TRBD2 agrees at 9 bases. This CDR3 contains 16 residues. The junction had 4 bases not matched to a gene; V was cut back by 4 bases and J by 0 bases. CDR1 is MGHDK, CDR2 SYGVNS, per germline. The CDR3 coding sequence is TGTGCCAGCAGTGGCCTGACTAGCGGCTCCTACAATGAGCAGTTCTTC. Translation: CASSGLTSGSYNEQFF.